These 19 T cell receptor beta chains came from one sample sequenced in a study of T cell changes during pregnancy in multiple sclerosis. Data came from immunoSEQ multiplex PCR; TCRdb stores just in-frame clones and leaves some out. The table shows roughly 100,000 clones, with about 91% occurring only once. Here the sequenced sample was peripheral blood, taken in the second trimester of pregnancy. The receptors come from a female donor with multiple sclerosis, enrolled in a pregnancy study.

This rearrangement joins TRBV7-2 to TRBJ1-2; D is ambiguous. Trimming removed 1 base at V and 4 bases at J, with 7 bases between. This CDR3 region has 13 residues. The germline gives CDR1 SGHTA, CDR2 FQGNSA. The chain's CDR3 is CASSLVESYGYTF. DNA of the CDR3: TGTGCCAGCAGCTTAGTCGAGTCCTATGGCTACACCTTC.

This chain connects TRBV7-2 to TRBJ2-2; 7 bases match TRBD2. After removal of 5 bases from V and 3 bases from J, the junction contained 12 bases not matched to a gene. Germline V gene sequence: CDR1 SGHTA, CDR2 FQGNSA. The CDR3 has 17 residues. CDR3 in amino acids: CASSPWRASGDTGELFF. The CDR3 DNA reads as TGTGCCAGCAGCCCTTGGCGGGCTAGCGGAGACACCGGGGAGCTGTTTTTT.

Here the CDR3 DNA reads TGTGCCAGCAACTCAGCGGCGGGAGGGGGGGTAGAAGAGACCCAGTACTTC. This encodes CASNSAAGGGVEETQYF. The rearrangement joins TRBV7-9 to TRBJ2-5; 9 nucleotides agree with TRBD2. Germline trimming cut 7 bases from V and 3 bases from J; bases unmatched to any gene: 15. Germline values: CDR1 SEHNR, CDR2 FQNEAQ (reference sequence). The CDR3 runs to 17 residues.

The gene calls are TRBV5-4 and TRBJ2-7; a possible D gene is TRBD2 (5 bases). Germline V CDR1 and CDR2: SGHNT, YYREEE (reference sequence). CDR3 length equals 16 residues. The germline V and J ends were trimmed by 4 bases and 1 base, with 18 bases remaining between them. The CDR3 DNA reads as TGTGCCAGCAGCCATAGGAACAGACTACAATCCTACGAGCAGTACTTC. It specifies CASSHRNRLQSYEQYF.

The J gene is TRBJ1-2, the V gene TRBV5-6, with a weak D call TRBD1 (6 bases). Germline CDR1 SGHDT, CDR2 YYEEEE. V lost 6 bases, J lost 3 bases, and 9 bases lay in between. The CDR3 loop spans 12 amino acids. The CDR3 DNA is TGTGCCAGCACCAGGACAGACTATGGCTACACCTTC. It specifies CASTRTDYGYTF.

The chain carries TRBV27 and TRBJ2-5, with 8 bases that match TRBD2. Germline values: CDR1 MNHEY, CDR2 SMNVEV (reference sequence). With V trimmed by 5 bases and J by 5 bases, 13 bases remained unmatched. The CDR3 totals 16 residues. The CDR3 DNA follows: TGTGCCAGCAGTCCCGACCTTCTAGCGGGTGGGGAGACCCAGTACTTC. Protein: CASSPDLLAGGETQYF.

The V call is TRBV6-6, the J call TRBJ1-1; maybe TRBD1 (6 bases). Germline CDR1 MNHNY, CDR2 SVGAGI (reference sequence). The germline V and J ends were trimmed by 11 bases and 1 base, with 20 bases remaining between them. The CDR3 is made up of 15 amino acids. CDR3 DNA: TGTGCCGTCATACCGGGACACCCTCGGAACACTGAAGCTTTCTTT. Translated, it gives CAVIPGHPRNTEAFF.

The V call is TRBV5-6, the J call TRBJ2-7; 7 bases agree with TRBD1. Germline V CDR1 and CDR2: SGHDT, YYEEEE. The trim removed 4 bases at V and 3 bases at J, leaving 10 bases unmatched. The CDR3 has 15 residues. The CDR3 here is CASSGEVQGNYEQYF. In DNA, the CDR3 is TGTGCCAGCAGCGGCGAGGTACAGGGGAACTACGAGCAGTACTTC.

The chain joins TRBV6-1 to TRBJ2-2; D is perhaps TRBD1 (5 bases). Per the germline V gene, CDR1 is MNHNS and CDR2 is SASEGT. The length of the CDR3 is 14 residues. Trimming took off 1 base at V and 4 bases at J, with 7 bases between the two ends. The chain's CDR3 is CASSEGGGTGELFF. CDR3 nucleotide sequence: TGTGCCAGCAGTGAAGGGGGCGGCACCGGGGAGCTGTTTTTT.

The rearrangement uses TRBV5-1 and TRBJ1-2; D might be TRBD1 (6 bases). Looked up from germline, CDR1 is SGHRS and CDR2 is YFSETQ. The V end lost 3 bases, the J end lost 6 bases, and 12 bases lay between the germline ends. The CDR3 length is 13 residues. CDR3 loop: CASSSDRSDGYTF. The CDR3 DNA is TGCGCCAGCAGCTCGGACAGATCGGATGGCTACACCTTC.

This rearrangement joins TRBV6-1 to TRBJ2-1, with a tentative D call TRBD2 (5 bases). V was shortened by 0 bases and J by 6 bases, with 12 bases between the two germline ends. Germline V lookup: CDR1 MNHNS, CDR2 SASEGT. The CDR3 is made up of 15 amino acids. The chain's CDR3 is CASSEAGDMRNEQFF. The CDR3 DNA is TGTGCCAGCAGTGAAGCGGGAGATATGCGCAATGAGCAGTTCTTC.

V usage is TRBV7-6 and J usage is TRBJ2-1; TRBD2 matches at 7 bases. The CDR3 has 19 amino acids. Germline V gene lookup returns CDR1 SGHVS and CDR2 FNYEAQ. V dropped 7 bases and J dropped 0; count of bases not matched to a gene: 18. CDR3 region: CASTVMSGKSRLSYNEQFF. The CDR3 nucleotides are TGTGCCAGCACCGTTATGAGCGGGAAATCCCGGCTCTCCTACAATGAGCAGTTCTTC.

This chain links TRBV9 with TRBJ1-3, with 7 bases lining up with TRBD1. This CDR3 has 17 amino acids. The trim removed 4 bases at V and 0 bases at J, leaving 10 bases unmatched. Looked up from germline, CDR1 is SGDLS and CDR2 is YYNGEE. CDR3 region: CASSPSTGMGSGNTIYF. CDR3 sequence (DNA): TGTGCCAGCAGCCCCTCGACAGGGATGGGCTCTGGAAACACCATATATTTT.

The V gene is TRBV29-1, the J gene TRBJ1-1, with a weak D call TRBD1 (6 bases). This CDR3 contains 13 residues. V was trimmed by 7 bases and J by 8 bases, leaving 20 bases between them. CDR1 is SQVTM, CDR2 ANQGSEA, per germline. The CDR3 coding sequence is TGCAGCGCCACCGCCCAGGGGATTGGGGAAGCTTTCTTT. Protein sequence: CSATAQGIGEAFF.

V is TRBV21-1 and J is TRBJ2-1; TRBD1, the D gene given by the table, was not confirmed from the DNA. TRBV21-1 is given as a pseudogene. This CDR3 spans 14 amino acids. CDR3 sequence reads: CASTYRKTYNEQFF. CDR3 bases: TGTGCCAGCACATACAGAAAAACCTACAATGAGCAGTTCTTC.

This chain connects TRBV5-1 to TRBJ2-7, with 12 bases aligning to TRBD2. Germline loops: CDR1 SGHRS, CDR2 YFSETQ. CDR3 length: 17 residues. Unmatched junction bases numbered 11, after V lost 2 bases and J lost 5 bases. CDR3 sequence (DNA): TGCGCCAGCAGCTTTGTTTCTGGACTAGCGGGAACCCACGAGCAGTACTTC. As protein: CASSFVSGLAGTHEQYF.

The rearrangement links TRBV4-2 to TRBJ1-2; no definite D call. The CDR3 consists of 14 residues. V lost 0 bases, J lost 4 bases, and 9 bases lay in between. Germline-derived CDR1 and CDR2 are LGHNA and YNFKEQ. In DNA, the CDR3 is TGTGCCAGCAGCCAAGAGAGACTGACCTATGGCTACACCTTC. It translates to CASSQERLTYGYTF.

CDR3 region: CASSPPRGGERNTIYF. In nucleotides, the CDR3 is TGTGCCAGCTCACCACCACGGGGCGGGGAGAGAAACACCATATATTTT. The J gene is TRBJ1-3, the V gene TRBV18, with TRBD1 as a possible D gene (5 bases). Per germline, CDR1 KGHSH and CDR2 LQKENI. Trimming left V 0 bases short and J 5 bases short, with 14 bases between. The CDR3 runs to 16 residues.

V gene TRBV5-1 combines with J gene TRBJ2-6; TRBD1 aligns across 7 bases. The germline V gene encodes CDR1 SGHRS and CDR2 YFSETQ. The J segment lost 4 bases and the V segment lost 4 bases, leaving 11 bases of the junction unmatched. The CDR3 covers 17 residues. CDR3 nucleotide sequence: TGCGCCAGCAGCAAAGGGACAGAGCTTGGGGGGGCCAACGTCCTGACTTTC. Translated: CASSKGTELGGANVLTF. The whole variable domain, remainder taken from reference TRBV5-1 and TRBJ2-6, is KAGVTQTPRYLIKTRGQQVTLSCSPISGHRSVSWYQQTPGQGLQFLFEYFSETQRNKGNFPGRFSGRQFSNSRSEMNVSTLELGDSALYLCASSKGTELGGANVLTFGAGSRLTVL.